The 8 T cell receptor beta chains below were found in one sample sequenced in a study of CD8+ T cells in alopecia areata. Extraction and reverse transcription of RNA yielded cDNA as the sequencing template. Profiled with immunoSEQ multiplex PCR; TCRdb holds only in-frame clones, not every one. The sample has fewer than 200,000 clones, around three fifths seen once. As to treatment: oral pan-JAK inhibitor, 5-10 mg twice daily. The source was CD4+ T cells sorted from blood, collected at week 24, from a patient treated with tofacitinib. The source of these receptors is a human donor with alopecia areata.

This chain connects TRBV6-5 to TRBJ2-7, with D hard to call. CDR3 size: 14 residues. The germline V gene has CDR1 MNHEY and CDR2 SVGAGI. The V gene lost 2 bases and the J gene lost 4 bases, with 12 bases spanning the gap. The CDR3 nucleotides are TGTGCCAGCAGTTACGTAGTGGGGTCGTACGAGCAGTACTTC. It is translated as CASSYVVGSYEQYF.

V and J are TRBV4-1 and TRBJ2-4, with 7 bases lining up with TRBD1. CDR1 is MGHRA, CDR2 YSYEKL, per germline. CDR3 length equals 16 residues. The V and J ends lost 1 base and 8 bases, in that order; junction bases with no gene match: 11. CDR3 sequence reads: CASSQGKTGSWYIQYF. The CDR3 DNA is TGCGCCAGCAGCCAAGGGAAGACAGGGTCTTGGTACATTCAGTACTTC.

The J gene is TRBJ2-5, the V gene TRBV29-1, with D tentatively TRBD1 or TRBD2 (5 bases each). Germline-derived CDR1 and CDR2 are SQVTM and ANQGSEA. V lost 4 bases and J 1 base, leaving 13 bases between the germline ends. The CDR3 length is 14 residues. DNA of the CDR3: TGCAGCGTTGCTCTTTTGGGGGTCCAAGAGACCCAGTACTTC. It encodes CSVALLGVQETQYF.

This chain links TRBV6-5 with TRBJ2-5; D may be TRBD1 or TRBD2 (6 bases each). In germline, CDR1 is MNHEY, CDR2 SVGAGI. This CDR3 spans 12 amino acids. Trimming stripped 8 bases from V and 5 bases from J, with 12 bases between. CDR3 nucleotides: TGTGCCAGCGGGGGGCCTGGGGAGACCCAGTACTTC. It specifies CASGGPGETQYF.

This chain joins TRBV25-1 and TRBJ1-2; no reliable D call. The germline V gene encodes CDR1 MGHDK and CDR2 SYGVNS. The CDR3 runs to 14 residues. V was trimmed by 1 base and J by 5 bases, leaving 11 bases between them. The CDR3 loop reads CASSESRAGYGYTF. In DNA form, the CDR3 reads TGTGCCAGCAGTGAATCCCGGGCTGGTTATGGCTACACCTTC.

V gene TRBV7-3 combines with J gene TRBJ2-1; the D call may be TRBD1 or TRBD2 (5 bases each). V gave up 5 bases and J gave up 0 bases, with 11 bases separating them. CDR1 SGHTA and CDR2 FQGTGA come from the germline V gene. This CDR3 has 15 amino acids. The CDR3 nucleotides are TGTGCCAGCAGCCCGACGGGGACCTCCTACAATGAGCAGTTCTTC. Its protein is CASSPTGTSYNEQFF.

V usage is TRBV7-3 and J usage is TRBJ2-2; D gene ambiguous. Germline V gene sequence: CDR1 SGHTA, CDR2 FQGTGA. The CDR3 is made up of 13 amino acids. V gave up 5 bases and J gave up 2 bases, with 6 bases separating them. DNA of the CDR3: TGTGCCAGCAGCACCGGTAACACCGGGGAGCTGTTTTTT. Residues: CASSTGNTGELFF.

In its sample, this clone was seen a few times. V usage is TRBV6-6 and J usage is TRBJ2-2; TRBD2 agrees at 10 bases. Trimming took 4 bases from V and 5 from J; bases not matched to a gene: 4. The CDR3 is 15 amino acids. The germline V gene encodes CDR1 MNHNY and CDR2 SVGAGI (reference sequence). In nucleotides, the CDR3 is TGTGCCAGCAGTTTTAGCGGGGGGAGGACCGGGGAGCTGTTTTTT. Protein: CASSFSGGRTGELFF.